This is a list of T cell receptor beta chains from one sample in a study of Ad26.COV2.S vaccination and SARS-CoV-2 variants. Sequencing was performed with immunoSEQ multiplex PCR; in TCRdb, only in-frame clones are kept and a portion is missing. The sample records around 340,000 clones, approximately 86% being singletons. Sequences were derived from peripheral blood, sampled in a trial of Ad26.COV2.S vaccine versus placebo. All receptors come from a person aged 18-65 years who received the Ad26.COV2.S COVID-19 vaccine or a placebo. The CDR3 runs from the conserved cysteine through the conserved F or W. A D gene is named only where the DNA matches it firmly. Clone size is stated in some rows and not others, as once, few, many or a class when expanded.

J gene	V gene	clone size	D gene	CDR3 protein	CDR3 DNA
TRBJ2-5	TRBV19	-	TRBD2	CASSIEAGGKETQYF	TGTGCCAGTAGTATAGAAGCGGGAGGCAAAGAGACCCAGTACTTC
TRBJ2-3	TRBV7-2	-	-	CASSLDYTDTQYF	TGTGCCAGCAGCTTAGATTACACAGATACGCAGTATTTT
TRBJ1-3	TRBV6-1	-	-	CASSENLSTGGSANTIYF	TGTGCCAGCAGTGAAAACCTCTCGACTGGGGGATCGGCGAACACCATATATTTT
TRBJ1-3	TRBV19	once	-	CASSGGGLSGNTIYF	TGTGCCAGTAGCGGAGGGGGTCTCTCTGGAAACACCATATATTTT
TRBJ1-3	TRBV28	-	-	CASSPRGGLSGNTIYF	TGTGCCAGCTCCCCTCGAGGGGGGCTCTCTGGAAACACCATATATTTT
TRBJ1-6	TRBV7-2	-	-	CASSLGTLDNSPLHF	TGTGCCAGCAGCCTGGGGACACTCGATAATTCACCCCTCCACTTT
TRBJ1-2	TRBV18	-	-	CASSPPTGRAGGYTF	TGTGCCAGCTCACCACCTACGGGCAGGGCCGGGGGCTACACCTTC
TRBJ2-7	TRBV4-3	-	-	CASSQGEGWVYEQYF	TGCGCCAGCAGCCAAGGCGAGGGGTGGGTCTACGAGCAGTACTTC
TRBJ2-7	TRBV4-2	-	TRBD2	CASSTRQQGTSRFEQYF	TGTGCCAGCAGCACACGACAACAGGGGACTAGCAGATTCGAGCAGTACTTC
TRBJ2-1	TRBV7-2	few	-	CASKKSGYNEQFF	TGTGCCAGCAAAAAAAGCGGGTACAATGAGCAGTTCTTC
TRBJ1-1	TRBV6-5	-	-	CASSYGTVMNTEAFF	TGTGCCAGCAGTTACGGTACAGTTATGAACACTGAAGCTTTCTTT
TRBJ1-6	TRBV15	-	-	CATSRVGVGSSYNSPLHF	TGTGCCACCAGCAGAGTTGGGGTGGGGAGCTCCTATAATTCACCCCTCCACTTT
TRBJ2-7	TRBV7-9	-	-	CASSLGRPSEEYF	TGTGCCAGCAGCTTGGGGAGGCCTTCCGAAGAGTACTTC
TRBJ1-2	TRBV7-2	-	-	CASSLFPLKPHGYTF	TGTGCCAGCAGCCTCTTTCCCTTAAAACCCCATGGCTACACCTTC
TRBJ1-5	TRBV11-2	-	TRBD1	CASSSGGWQPQHF	TGTGCCTCCAGCTCAGGGGGCTGGCAGCCCCAGCATTTT
TRBJ2-3	TRBV19	-	TRBD2	CASSSAVAGFTDTQYF	TGTGCCAGTAGTAGCGCGGTAGCGGGTTTCACAGATACGCAGTATTTT
TRBJ2-1	TRBV6-4	-	TRBD1	CASSDFDRDEQFF	TGTGCCAGCAGTGACTTTGACAGGGATGAGCAGTTCTTC
TRBJ1-2	TRBV7-9	-	TRBD1	CASSGQGWDYGYTF	TGTGCCAGCAGCGGACAGGGGTGGGATTATGGCTACACCTTC
TRBJ2-7	TRBV25-1	few	-	CASSGGHRSYEQYF	TGTGCCAGCAGTGGGGGACACCGTTCCTACGAGCAGTACTTC
TRBJ1-2	TRBV5-3	-	-	CARSPGQWNYGYTF	TGTGCCAGAAGCCCCGGACAGTGGAACTATGGCTACACCTTC
TRBJ2-2	TRBV29-1	-	-	CSVEEGSLNTGELFF	TGCAGCGTTGAAGAAGGGTCTTTGAACACCGGGGAGCTGTTTTTT
TRBJ2-4	TRBV29-1	-	-	CSVSDGAKNIQYF	TGCAGCGTTTCGGATGGGGCCAAAAACATTCAGTACTTC
TRBJ1-4	TRBV11-2	few	TRBD1	CASSPRGQGNEKLFF	TGTGCCAGCAGCCCCCGGGGACAGGGTAATGAAAAACTGTTTTTT
TRBJ2-5	TRBV2	-	-	CASRPRATDQETQYF	TGTGCCAGCAGGCCCCGGGCTACGGATCAAGAGACCCAGTACTTC
TRBJ2-3	TRBV14	-	TRBD2	CASSQSSGGTDTQYF	TGTGCCAGCAGCCAATCCAGCGGGGGGACCGATACGCAGTATTTT
TRBJ2-7	TRBV5-1	-	TRBD2	CASSPRGGPSYEQYF	TGCGCCAGCAGCCCCCGGGGGGGCCCCTCCTACGAGCAGTACTTC
TRBJ2-1	TRBV7-3	-	-	CASSPGTGEQFF	TGTGCCAGCAGCCCCGGGACGGGTGAGCAGTTCTTC
TRBJ2-2	TRBV6-6	few	TRBD2	CASSYGGRVGELFF	TGTGCCAGCAGTTACGGGGGGAGGGTCGGGGAGCTGTTTTTT
TRBJ2-3	TRBV15	-	TRBD2	CATSRDSGRSTDTQYF	TGTGCCACCAGCAGAGATAGCGGGAGGAGCACAGATACGCAGTATTTT
TRBJ2-3	TRBV6-5	-	-	CASSYSGTLGDTQYF	TGTGCCAGCAGTTACTCGGGGACCCTAGGGGATACGCAGTATTTT
TRBJ1-5	TRBV19	few	-	CASSRRVEGNQPQHF	TGTGCCAGTAGCCGGAGGGTTGAGGGCAATCAGCCCCAGCATTTT
TRBJ2-3	TRBV7-2	-	TRBD2	CASSSGEGTQYF	TGTGCCAGCAGCTCTGGGGAGGGTACGCAGTATTTT
TRBJ2-1	TRBV3-1/TRBV3-2	-	-	CASSQVHEQFF	TGTGCCAGCAGCCAAGTGCACGAGCAGTTCTTC
TRBJ2-2	TRBV5-1	-	-	CASSWAPNTGELFF	TGCGCCAGCTCGTGGGCTCCGAACACCGGGGAGCTGTTTTTT
TRBJ2-1	TRBV3-1/TRBV3-2	-	TRBD2	CASSYWTSADNEQFF	TGTGCCAGCAGCTATTGGACTAGCGCGGACAATGAGCAGTTCTTC
TRBJ2-5	TRBV5-6	once	-	CASSLVSRSATQYF	TGTGCCAGCAGCTTGGTTTCTAGATCGGCGACCCAGTACTTC
TRBJ2-2	TRBV7-3	-	-	CASSLLGGGELFF	TGTGCCAGCAGCCTACTCGGGGGCGGGGAGCTGTTTTTT
TRBJ1-6	TRBV7-3	-	-	CASQAGRNSPLHF	TGTGCCAGCCAGGCAGGTCGGAATTCACCCCTCCACTTT
TRBJ2-2	TRBV20-1	-	-	CSASRGLPGELFF	TGCAGTGCTAGTCGTGGTCTCCCCGGGGAGCTGTTTTTT
TRBJ1-1	TRBV5-1	-	TRBD1	CASSIRTGAGDTEAFF	TGCGCCAGCAGCATCCGGACAGGGGCGGGCGACACTGAAGCTTTCTTT
TRBJ2-7	TRBV7-3	few	-	CASSLGGTDEQYF	TGTGCCAGCAGCTTAGGGGGGACGGACGAGCAGTACTTC
TRBJ2-7	TRBV25-1	-	-	CASRGLREMGEQYF	TGTGCCAGCAGGGGTCTTAGAGAAATGGGCGAGCAGTACTTC
TRBJ2-5	TRBV18	-	-	CASSRGQKQETQYF	TGTGCCAGCTCACGGGGACAAAAGCAAGAGACCCAGTACTTC
TRBJ1-4	TRBV7-8	-	-	CASSVGPGGTNEKLFF	TGTGCCAGCAGCGTAGGCCCGGGGGGAACTAATGAAAAACTGTTTTTT
TRBJ2-1	TRBV19	-	TRBD2	CASSMRAGGGYNEQFF	TGTGCCAGTAGTATGCGAGCGGGAGGAGGATACAATGAGCAGTTCTTC
TRBJ1-1	TRBV7-2	-	TRBD1	CASSRQGNTEAFF	TGTGCCAGCAGCAGACAGGGAAACACTGAAGCTTTCTTT
TRBJ1-2	TRBV29-1	-	TRBD1	CSVEDRDSLFLYGYTF	TGCAGCGTTGAAGACAGGGACAGCCTCTTCCTTTATGGCTACACCTTC
TRBJ2-7	TRBV24-1	-	-	CATSASSGERGQPYEQYF	TGTGCCACCAGTGCCTCCTCGGGGGAGAGGGGGCAACCCTACGAGCAGTACTTC
TRBJ2-4	TRBV28	-	-	CASSPQDRLKYF	TGTGCCAGCAGTCCCCAGGACAGATTAAAGTACTTC
TRBJ1-5	TRBV7-9	few	-	CASSSGDGNQPQHF	TGTGCCAGCAGCTCTGGGGACGGTAATCAGCCCCAGCATTTT
TRBJ2-2	TRBV27	-	-	CASGLLAPNTGELFF	TGTGCCAGCGGCTTACTAGCCCCGAACACCGGGGAGCTGTTTTTT
TRBJ1-2	TRBV28	-	TRBD1	CASSLTGGYGYTF	TGTGCCAGCAGCCTTACAGGGGGCTATGGCTACACCTTC
TRBJ2-7	TRBV3-1/TRBV3-2	once	-	CASSQEGRRQVYYEQYF	TGTGCCAGCAGCCAAGAGGGGAGGCGACAGGTGTACTACGAGCAGTACTTC
TRBJ2-1	TRBV19	-	TRBD2	CASTVSGRSSYNEQFF	TGTGCCAGTACCGTTAGCGGGAGAAGCTCCTACAATGAGCAGTTCTTC
TRBJ2-5	TRBV18	-	-	CASSPASHQETQYF	TGTGCCAGCTCACCCGCGAGTCACCAAGAGACCCAGTACTTC
TRBJ2-5	TRBV4-2	once	TRBD2	CASSQAGGQETQYF	TGTGCCAGCAGCCAAGCGGGGGGACAAGAGACCCAGTACTTC
TRBJ2-1	TRBV7-3	-	-	CASSDLGGSSYNEQFF	TGTGCCAGCAGCGACCTAGGGGGGAGCTCCTACAATGAGCAGTTCTTC
TRBJ1-4	TRBV19	-	TRBD1	CASSISDRVVEKLFF	TGTGCCAGTAGTATTTCAGACAGGGTAGTCGAAAAACTGTTTTTT
TRBJ1-2	TRBV28	-	-	CASSLSIPANYGYTF	TGTGCCAGCAGTTTATCCATCCCCGCTAACTATGGCTACACCTTC